This T cell receptor (beta chain) was identified in a study of T-cell memory formation after mild COVID-19 (dated by TCRdb to the early 2020s). Regarding the complete study: Most TCR sequence clusters were specific to one of the two donors. T-cell clones expanding and contracting after mild COVID-19 in a couple of donors were tracked by longitudinal TCRalpha and TCRbeta repertoire sequencing. The cohort comprised two young, previously healthy adult volunteers, one female and one male.

Study-wide conclusions, independent of this receptor: Contracting CD4+ clones appeared mostly in the CM and EM memory subsets, whereas CD8+ clones were enriched in EMRA. The second-wave clones that peaked on day 37 were not confirmed to be SARS-CoV-2 specific. The study included only a couple of mild cases, and larger cohorts that include severe cases with pre-infection samples were judged to be necessary. Clones contracting from day 15 to 85 had balanced CD4/CD8 phenotypes, while a second wave expanding from day 15 to 37 was biased towards CD4+. Some responding clones were detected in pre-infection memory, suggesting pre-existing cross-reactive memory T cells joined the SARS-CoV-2 response.

Ficoll-Paque density gradient centrifugation was the method used to isolate PBMCs. The instrument given in TCRdb is Illumina NovaSeq 6000. cDNA libraries for TCRalpha and TCRbeta were prepared by 5'RACE using constant-segment primers, with sample barcodes and unique molecular identifiers added. RNA was extracted from every sample with Trizol reagent. Amplification of the libraries took two PCR steps, and the second step added a second sample barcode plus Illumina TruSeq adapters. Sequencing of libraries was performed on an Illumina NovaSeq with 2 x 150 bp paired-end reads. The original pipeline was this. Reads were demultiplexed and collapsed into UMI-guided consensus sequences with migec v1.2.7. Using mixcr v2.1.11, the UMI consensuses were aligned to TRA and TRB V and J templates and assembled into clonotypes. Clonotypes were classified as expanded or contracted when called significant by both edgeR and NoisET, with noise models trained on biological replicates. For edgeR calls, the thresholds were a false discovery rate-adjusted p below 0.01 and a log2 fold-change of 1. As an exploratory analysis of dynamics, max-normalized trajectories of the 1000 most abundant clonotypes were examined by PCA with hierarchical clustering. Separately sequenced CD4+ and CD8+ repertoires were used to assign a CD4 or CD8 phenotype to each responding clone. In-frame beta chains were kept once TCRdb had trimmed the public reads at Q25 with fastp and called clones with MiXCR. Entries are consolidated by CDR3 protein sequence, retaining the most common genes and DNA. The V and J calls were determined by TCRdb, not by the authors. Present in this sample are roughly 100,000 distinct CDR3 sequences, 9.5% to 15% of which were seen just once. The leading ten clones occupy around 30% of the sample.

This clonotype came up a few times. Its recognized antigen is unknown. Base qualities are not at hand, and no much larger clone is one base apart. V is pared back by 5 bases and J by 10 bases, with 15 bases lying between the germline termini. CDR1 MNHEY and CDR2 SVGEGT are derived from the germline V gene. Taken from cysteine to phenylalanine, the CDR3 has 13 residues. Only the CDR3 portion is preserved as DNA: 39 bases, with reading frame beginning at the first base. Recombination linked TRBV6-2 or TRBV6-3 to TRBJ2-1; a tentative D match to TRBD2 spans 6 bases. The sample comprised PBMCs or a T cell subset sorted from them (not recorded which). This receptor was obtained from an adult woman who had mild COVID-19 (a few samples of this study predate the infection). The sample titles of this study are shuffled in the database, so cell type and time point are left out; the donor was told from shared clones. The DNA sequence is TGTGCCAGCAGTCCCAGCCCTGGACTAGAGCAGTTCTTC. Its translation reads: CASSPSPGLEQFF.